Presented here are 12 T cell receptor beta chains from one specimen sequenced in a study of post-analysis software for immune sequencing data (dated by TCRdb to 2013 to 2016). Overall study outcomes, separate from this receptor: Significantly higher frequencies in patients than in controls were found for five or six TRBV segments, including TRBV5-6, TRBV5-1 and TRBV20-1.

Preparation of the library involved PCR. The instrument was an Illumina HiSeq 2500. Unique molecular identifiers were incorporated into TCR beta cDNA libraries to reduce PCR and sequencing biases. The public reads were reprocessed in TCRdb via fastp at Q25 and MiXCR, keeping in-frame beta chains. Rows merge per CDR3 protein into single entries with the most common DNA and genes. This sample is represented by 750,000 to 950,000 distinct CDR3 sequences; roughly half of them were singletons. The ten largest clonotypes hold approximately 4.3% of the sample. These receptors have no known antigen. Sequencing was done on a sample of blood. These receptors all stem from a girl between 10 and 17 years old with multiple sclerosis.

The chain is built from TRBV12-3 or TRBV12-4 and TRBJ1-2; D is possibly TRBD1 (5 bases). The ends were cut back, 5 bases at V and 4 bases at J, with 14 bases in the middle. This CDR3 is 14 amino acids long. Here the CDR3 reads CASSLVAGTYGYTF. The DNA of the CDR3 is TGTGCCAGCAGTCTAGTAGCAGGGACCTATGGCTACACCTTC.

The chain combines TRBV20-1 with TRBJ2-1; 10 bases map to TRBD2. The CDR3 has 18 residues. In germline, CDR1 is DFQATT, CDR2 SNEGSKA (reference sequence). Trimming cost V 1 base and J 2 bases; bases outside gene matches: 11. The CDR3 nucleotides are TGCAGTGCTAGAGCCCGGTTGGGACTAGCGAAAACCTACAATGAGCAGTTCTTC. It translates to CSARARLGLAKTYNEQFF.

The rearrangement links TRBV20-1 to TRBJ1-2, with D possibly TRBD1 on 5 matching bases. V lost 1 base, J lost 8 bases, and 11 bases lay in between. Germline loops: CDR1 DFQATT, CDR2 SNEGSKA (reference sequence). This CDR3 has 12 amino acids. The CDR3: CSARVAGTGYTF. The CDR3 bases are TGCAGTGCTAGAGTGGCAGGGACGGGCTACACCTTC.

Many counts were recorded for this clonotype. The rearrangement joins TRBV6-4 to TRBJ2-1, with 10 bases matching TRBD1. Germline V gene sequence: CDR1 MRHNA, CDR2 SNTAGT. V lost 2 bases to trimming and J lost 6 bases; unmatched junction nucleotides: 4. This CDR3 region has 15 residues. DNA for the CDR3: TGTGCCAGCAGTGACGGGGACAGGGGAGGCAATGAGCAGTTCTTC. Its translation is CASSDGDRGGNEQFF.

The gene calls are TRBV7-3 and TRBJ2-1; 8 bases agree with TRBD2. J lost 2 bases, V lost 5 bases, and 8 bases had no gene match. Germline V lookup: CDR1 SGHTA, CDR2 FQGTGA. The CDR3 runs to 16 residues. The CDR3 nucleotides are TGTGCCAGCAGCGCAAAAGCGGGGGCCACCTACAATGAGCAGTTCTTC. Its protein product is CASSAKAGATYNEQFF.

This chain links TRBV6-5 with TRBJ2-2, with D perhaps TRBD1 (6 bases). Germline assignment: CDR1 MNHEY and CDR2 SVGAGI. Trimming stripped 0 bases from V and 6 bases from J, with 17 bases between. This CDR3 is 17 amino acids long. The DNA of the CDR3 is TGTGCCAGCAGTTACTCGGGGTACAGGGTAAAGGCCGGGGAGCTGTTTTTT. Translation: CASSYSGYRVKAGELFF.

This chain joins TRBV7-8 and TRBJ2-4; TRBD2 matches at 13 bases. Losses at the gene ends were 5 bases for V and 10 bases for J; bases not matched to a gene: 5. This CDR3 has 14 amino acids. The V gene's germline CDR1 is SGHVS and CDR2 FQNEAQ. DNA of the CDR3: TGTGCCAGCAGCCCCGGACTAGCGGGAGAGATTCAGTACTTC. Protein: CASSPGLAGEIQYF. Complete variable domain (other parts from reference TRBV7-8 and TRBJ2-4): GAGVSQSPRYKVAKRGQDVALRCDPISGHVSLFWYQQALGQGPEFLTYFQNEAQLDKSGLPSDRFFAERPEGSVSTLKIQRTQQEDSAVYLCASSPGLAGEIQYFGAGTRLSVL.

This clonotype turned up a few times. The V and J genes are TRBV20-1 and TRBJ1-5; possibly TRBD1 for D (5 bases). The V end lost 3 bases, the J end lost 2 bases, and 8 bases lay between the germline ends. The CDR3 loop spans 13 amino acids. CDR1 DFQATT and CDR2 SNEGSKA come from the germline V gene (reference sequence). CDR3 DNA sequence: TGCAGTGCTAGGCAGGGCCGCAATCAGCCCCAGCATTTT. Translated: CSARQGRNQPQHF.

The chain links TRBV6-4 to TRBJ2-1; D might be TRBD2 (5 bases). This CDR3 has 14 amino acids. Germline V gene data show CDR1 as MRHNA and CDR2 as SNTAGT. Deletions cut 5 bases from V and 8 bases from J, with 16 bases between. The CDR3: CASSRGNPSDEQFF. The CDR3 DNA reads TGTGCCAGCAGTAGAGGGAATCCTTCCGATGAGCAGTTCTTC.

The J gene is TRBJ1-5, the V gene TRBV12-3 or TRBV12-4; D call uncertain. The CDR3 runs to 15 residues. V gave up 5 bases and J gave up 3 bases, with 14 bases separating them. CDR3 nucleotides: TGTGCCAGCAGTCGCTATCCCTCTTCCAATCAGCCCCAGCATTTT. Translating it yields CASSRYPSSNQPQHF.

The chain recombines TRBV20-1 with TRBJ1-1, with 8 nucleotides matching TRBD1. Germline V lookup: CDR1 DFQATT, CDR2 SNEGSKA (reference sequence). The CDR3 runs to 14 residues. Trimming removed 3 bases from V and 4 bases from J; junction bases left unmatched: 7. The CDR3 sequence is CSARERTGSTEAFF. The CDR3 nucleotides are TGCAGTGCTAGGGAAAGGACAGGGAGCACTGAAGCTTTCTTT.

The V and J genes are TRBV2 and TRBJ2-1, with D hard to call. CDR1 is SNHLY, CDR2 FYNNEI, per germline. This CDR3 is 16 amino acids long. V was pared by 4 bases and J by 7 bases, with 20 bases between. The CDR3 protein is CASSGKILGSPNEQFF. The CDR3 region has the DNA TGTGCCAGCAGTGGGAAGATCCTTGGCTCCCCAAATGAGCAGTTCTTC. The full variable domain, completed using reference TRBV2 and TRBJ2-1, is EPEVTQTPSHQVTQMGQEVILRCVPISNHLYFYWYRQILGQKVEFLVSFYNNEISEKSEIFDDQFSVERPDGSNFTLKIRSTKLEDSAMYFCASSGKILGSPNEQFFGPGTRLTVL.